There are a few counts of the clone carrying this T cell receptor (beta chain). Antigen: not known. These data come from a study of shared clonotypes between healthy human individuals. Findings and caveats of the study: Generation probability values for non-shared clonotypes were lower than those for clonotypes shared by all four donors.

The assay used deep level. Genomic DNA of each subset was evenly split across several immunoSEQ plates. TCRdb's copy holds only in-frame clones and misses some; the assay was immunoSEQ multiplex PCR. Here the sample spans some 2.4 million clones, roughly 93% being singletons. The sample consisted of naive CD4+ T cells from PBMCs. Stated subset: CD45RA+ positively selected. The sequence came from a man aged 18 to 30 in good health. Some clones in this sample may be carry-over from other donors' samples.

The CDR3 here is CASTRDGDAFF. CDR3 nucleotide sequence: TGTGCCAGCACCCGGGACGGCGACGCTTTCTTT. The V gene is TRBV6-5, the J gene TRBJ1-1, with D possibly being TRBD1 (5 bases). CDR3 length equals 11 residues. V was trimmed by 7 bases and J by 11 bases, leaving 14 bases between them. Germline CDR1 is MNHEY and CDR2 is SVGAGI.